Included here is one T cell receptor beta chain sequence, with context. Antigen: not known. CDR3 length: 16 residues. The V and J ends lost 4 bases and 9 bases, in that order; junction bases with no gene match: 10. Germline V CDR1 and CDR2: SGHRS, YFSETQ. This record belongs to a study of response to subunit inactivated influenza vaccine. A single record per CDR3 protein comes from TCRdb applying MiXCR to the RT-PCR reads. The sample shows about 780,000 distinct CDR3 sequences, around 20% of them seen only once. Findings and caveats of the study: Each seasonal influenza vaccination recruits few new T cells, the authors suggested.

This sequence joins TRBV5-1 and TRBJ2-3; 14 nucleotides agree with TRBD2. The material was PBMCs from blood, obtained about 5 days after vaccination. This TCR was recovered from a man aged 45 to 65 who received an inactivated influenza vaccine. The CDR3 DNA reads as TGCGCCAGCAGCAGCGGGACTAGCGGGAGCGGGCTCACGCAGTATTTT. Encoded protein: CASSSGTSGSGLTQYF.